These 10 T cell receptor beta chains were all obtained from the same sample, sequenced in a study of blood T cell repertoires in COVID-19. The method was immunoSEQ multiplex PCR; TCRdb's version includes in-frame clones alone and lacks a portion of them. The data contain tens of thousands of clones, around nine tenths of them seen just once; the ten biggest clones take up approximately 6%. Sequenced input: peripheral blood. These receptors all stem from an older woman with COVID-19, enrolled during active disease.

The chain recombines TRBV4-1 with TRBJ1-2, with no clear D. The CDR3 is made up of 14 amino acids. The V end was cut by 1 base, the J end by 1 base, with 7 bases between. Germline V gene data show CDR1 as MGHRA and CDR2 as YSYEKL. CDR3 protein: CASSQVTINYGYTF. The CDR3 DNA reads as TGCGCCAGCAGCCAAGTGACTATTAACTATGGCTACACCTTC.

The rearrangement links TRBV6-6 to TRBJ1-5, with 7 bases identical to TRBD1. With 3 bases clipped from V and 6 bases from J, the junction kept 5 bases outside the gene matches. CDR3 length equals 14 residues. Germline V gives CDR1 MNHNY, CDR2 SVGAGI (reference sequence). The CDR3 sequence: CASSYDRVSQPQHF. CDR3 nucleotide sequence: TGTGCCAGCAGTTATGACAGGGTGTCTCAGCCCCAGCATTTT.

The V and J genes are TRBV5-1 and TRBJ1-5; 8 bases match TRBD1. The CDR3 runs 16 residues. With 0 bases clipped from V and 0 bases from J, the junction kept 2 bases outside the gene matches. Germline V gene sequence: CDR1 SGHRS, CDR2 YFSETQ. As DNA, the CDR3 is TGCGCCAGCAGCTTGGGGACAGGGAATAGCAATCAGCCCCAGCATTTT. This codes for CASSLGTGNSNQPQHF.

The CDR3 spells CASSLIKTQYF. The DNA for the CDR3 is TGTGCCAGCAGCTTAATAAAGACCCAGTACTTC. The chain has TRBV7-8 and TRBJ2-5; D remains unclear. CDR3 length equals 11 residues. The germline gives CDR1 SGHVS, CDR2 FQNEAQ. Trimming left V 2 bases short and J 6 bases short, with 4 bases between.

V usage is TRBV19 and J usage is TRBJ1-3, with 9 bases that match TRBD1. The ends lost 4 bases at V and 4 bases at J; junction bases unmatched: 5. The CDR3 has 15 residues. Germline CDR1 is LNHDA and CDR2 is SQIVND (reference sequence). The CDR3 is CASSTGQGIGNTIYF. The DNA for the CDR3 is TGTGCCAGTAGTACCGGACAGGGGATCGGAAACACCATATATTTT.

This clone appeared a single time. The chain uses TRBV20-1 and TRBJ1-4; D remains unclear. V was shortened by 3 bases and J by 3 bases, with 8 bases between the two germline ends. Germline CDR1 DFQATT, CDR2 SNEGSKA (reference sequence). The CDR3 contains 13 residues. Written as DNA, the CDR3 is TGCAGTGCTAGTCGGGTATCTAATGAAAAACTGTTTTTT. As protein: CSASRVSNEKLFF.

This chain uses TRBV2 with TRBJ2-3; D remains unclear. The ends were cut back, 6 bases at V and 3 bases at J, with 7 bases in the middle. The CDR3 is 12 residues long. Germline lookup yields CDR1 SNHLY and CDR2 FYNNEI. CDR3 DNA: TGTGCCAGCAGGAGGATAACAGATACGCAGTATTTT. Protein sequence: CASRRITDTQYF.

The chain recombines TRBV28 with TRBJ2-1, with a possible D match to TRBD2 (6 bases). This CDR3 is 10 amino acids long. Germline CDR1 reads MDHEN; CDR2 reads SYDVKM. Trimming left V 8 bases short and J 10 bases short, with 9 bases between. This chain's CDR3 is CASQGLEQFF. The CDR3 DNA follows: TGTGCCAGCCAAGGACTAGAGCAGTTCTTC.

The chain carries TRBV2 and TRBJ1-2, with D tentatively TRBD1 (6 bases). V lost 1 base to trimming and J lost 4 bases, with 7 bases between them. Germline CDR1 and CDR2: SNHLY and FYNNEI. CDR3 length: 13 residues. The CDR3 region has the DNA TGTGCCAGCAGTGAAGGGGACATCTATGGCTACACCTTC. Its protein is CASSEGDIYGYTF.

J is TRBJ2-1 and V is TRBV2; 10 bases fit TRBD1. The germline V gene encodes CDR1 SNHLY and CDR2 FYNNEI. CDR3 length: 15 amino acids. V lost 6 bases, J lost 4 bases, and 6 bases stayed unmatched. The CDR3 sequence: CASRVGTGDYNEQFF. DNA for the CDR3: TGTGCCAGCAGAGTCGGGACAGGGGATTACAATGAGCAGTTCTTC.